One sample yielded the 3 T cell receptor beta chains listed below, sequenced in a study of T cell repertoires in cytomegalovirus infection. TCRdb re-analysed the reads in MiXCR, keeping a single row per CDR3 protein. The profile shows around 290,000 distinct CDR3 sequences, roughly a quarter of them singletons. Sequencing was done on a sample of PBMCs. The source of these receptors is a human donor in good health (CMV status not recorded). Some clones in this sample may be carry-over from other donors' samples.

The V and J genes are TRBV20-1 and TRBJ2-1; TRBD2 matches at 12 bases. Germline CDR1 reads DFQATT; CDR2 reads SNEGSKA (reference sequence). J lost 9 bases, V lost 0 bases, and 6 bases had no gene match. The CDR3 loop spans 15 amino acids. Here the CDR3 DNA reads TGCAGTGCTAGAGATCGACTAGCGGGAGACAGTGAGCAGTTCTTC. Amino acids: CSARDRLAGDSEQFF.

This clonotype showed up just a few times. The rearrangement links TRBV7-2 to TRBJ2-3; TRBD2 matches at 15 bases. CDR1 is SGHTA, CDR2 FQGNSA, per germline. The CDR3 totals 16 residues. Losses at the gene ends were 5 bases for V and 7 bases for J; bases not matched to a gene: 7. CDR3 amino acids: CASSLGLAGGPNTQYF. CDR3 bases: TGTGCCAGCAGCCTAGGACTAGCGGGAGGGCCTAATACGCAGTATTTT. Complete variable domain (other parts from reference TRBV7-2 and TRBJ2-3): GAGVSQSPSNKVTEKGKDVELRCDPISGHTALYWYRQSLGQGLEFLIYFQGNSAPDKSGLPSDRFSAERTGGSVSTLTIQRTQQEDSAVYLCASSLGLAGGPNTQYFGPGTRLTVL.

This clonotype was observed a few times. The chain combines TRBV28 with TRBJ2-7; D possibly uses TRBD1 or TRBD2 (5 bases each). Germline V CDR1 and CDR2: MDHEN, SYDVKM. V was shortened by 6 bases and J by 2 bases, with 14 bases between the two germline ends. This CDR3 comprises 14 residues. For the CDR3, the DNA is TGTGCCAGCAGCTTCTGGGACCGGCCCTACGAGCAGTACTTC. Amino acids: CASSFWDRPYEQYF.